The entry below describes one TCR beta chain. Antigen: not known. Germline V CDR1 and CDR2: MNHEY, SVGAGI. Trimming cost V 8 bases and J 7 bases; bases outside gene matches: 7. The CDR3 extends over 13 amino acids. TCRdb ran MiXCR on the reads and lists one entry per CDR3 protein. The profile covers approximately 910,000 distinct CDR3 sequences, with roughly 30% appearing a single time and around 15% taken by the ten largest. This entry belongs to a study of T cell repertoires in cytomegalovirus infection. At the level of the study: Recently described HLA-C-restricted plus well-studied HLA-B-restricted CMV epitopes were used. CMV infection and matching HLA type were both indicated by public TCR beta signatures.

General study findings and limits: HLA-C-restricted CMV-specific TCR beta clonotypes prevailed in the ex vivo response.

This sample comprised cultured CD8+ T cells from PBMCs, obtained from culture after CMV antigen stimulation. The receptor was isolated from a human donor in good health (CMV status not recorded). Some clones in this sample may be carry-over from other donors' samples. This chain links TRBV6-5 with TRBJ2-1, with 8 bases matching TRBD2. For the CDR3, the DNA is TGTGCCAGCTTGGGACTAGGAAGAAATGAGCAGTTCTTC. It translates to CASLGLGRNEQFF.